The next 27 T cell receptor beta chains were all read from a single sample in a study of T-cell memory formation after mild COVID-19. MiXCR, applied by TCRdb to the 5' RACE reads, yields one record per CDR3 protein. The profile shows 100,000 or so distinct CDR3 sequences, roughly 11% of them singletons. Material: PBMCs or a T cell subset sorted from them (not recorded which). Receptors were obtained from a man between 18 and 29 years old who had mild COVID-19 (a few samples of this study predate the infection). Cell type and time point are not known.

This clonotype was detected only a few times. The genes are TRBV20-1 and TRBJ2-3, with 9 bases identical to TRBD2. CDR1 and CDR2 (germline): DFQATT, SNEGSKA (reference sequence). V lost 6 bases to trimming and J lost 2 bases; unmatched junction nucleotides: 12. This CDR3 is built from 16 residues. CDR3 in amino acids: CSAYLRSGGYTDTQYF. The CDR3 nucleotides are TGCAGTGCCTATCTTCGGAGCGGGGGGTACACAGATACGCAGTATTTT.

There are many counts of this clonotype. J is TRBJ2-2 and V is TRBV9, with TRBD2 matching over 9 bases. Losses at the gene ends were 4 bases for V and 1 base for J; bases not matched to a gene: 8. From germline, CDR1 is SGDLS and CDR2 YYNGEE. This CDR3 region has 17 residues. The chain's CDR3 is CASSTHAGGLNTGELFF. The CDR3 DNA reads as TGTGCCAGCAGCACCCATGCGGGGGGGCTGAACACCGGGGAGCTGTTTTTT.

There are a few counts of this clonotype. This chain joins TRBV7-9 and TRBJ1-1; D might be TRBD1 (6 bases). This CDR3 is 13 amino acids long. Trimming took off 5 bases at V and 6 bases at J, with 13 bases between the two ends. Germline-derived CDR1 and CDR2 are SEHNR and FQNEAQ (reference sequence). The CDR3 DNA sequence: TGTGCCAGCAGCCGGACAGTTGAGGCTGAAGCTTTCTTT. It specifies CASSRTVEAEAFF.

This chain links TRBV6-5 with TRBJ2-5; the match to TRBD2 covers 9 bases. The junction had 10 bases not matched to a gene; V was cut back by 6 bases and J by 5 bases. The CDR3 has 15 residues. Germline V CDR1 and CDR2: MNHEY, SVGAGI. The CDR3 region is CASRRRGLARETQYF. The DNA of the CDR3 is TGTGCCAGCAGAAGAAGGGGACTAGCCAGGGAGACCCAGTACTTC.

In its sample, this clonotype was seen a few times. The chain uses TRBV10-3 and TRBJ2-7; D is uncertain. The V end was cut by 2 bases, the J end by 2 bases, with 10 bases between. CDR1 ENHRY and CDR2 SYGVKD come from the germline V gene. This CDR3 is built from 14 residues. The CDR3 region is CAISETSMPYEQYF. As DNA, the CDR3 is TGTGCCATCAGTGAGACCTCCATGCCCTACGAGCAGTACTTC.

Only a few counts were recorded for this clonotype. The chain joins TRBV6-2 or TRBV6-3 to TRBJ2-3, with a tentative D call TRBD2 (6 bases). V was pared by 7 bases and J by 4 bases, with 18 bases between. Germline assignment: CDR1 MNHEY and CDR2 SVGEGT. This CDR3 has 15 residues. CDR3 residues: CASTQAGNRPDTQYF. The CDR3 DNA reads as TGTGCCAGCACCCAAGCGGGCAACCGACCAGATACGCAGTATTTT.

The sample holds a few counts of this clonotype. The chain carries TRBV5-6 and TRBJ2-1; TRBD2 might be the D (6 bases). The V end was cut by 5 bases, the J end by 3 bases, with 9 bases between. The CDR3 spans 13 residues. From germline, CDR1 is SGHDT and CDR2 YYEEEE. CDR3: CASREGSYNEQFF. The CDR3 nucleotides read TGTGCCAGCAGGGAGGGGAGCTACAATGAGCAGTTCTTC.

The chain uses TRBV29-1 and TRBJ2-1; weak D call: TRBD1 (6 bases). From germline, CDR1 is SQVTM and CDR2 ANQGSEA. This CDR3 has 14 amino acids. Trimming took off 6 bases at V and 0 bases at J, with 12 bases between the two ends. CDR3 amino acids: CSVGGQSSYNEQFF. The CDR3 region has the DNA TGCAGCGTCGGTGGACAGAGCTCCTACAATGAGCAGTTCTTC.

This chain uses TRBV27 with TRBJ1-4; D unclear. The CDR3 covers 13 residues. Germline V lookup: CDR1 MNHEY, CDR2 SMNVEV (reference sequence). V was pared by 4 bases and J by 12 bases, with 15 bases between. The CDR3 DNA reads TGTGCCAGCAGTTATTCGGGAATTGGGGAACTGTTTTTT. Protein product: CASSYSGIGELFF.

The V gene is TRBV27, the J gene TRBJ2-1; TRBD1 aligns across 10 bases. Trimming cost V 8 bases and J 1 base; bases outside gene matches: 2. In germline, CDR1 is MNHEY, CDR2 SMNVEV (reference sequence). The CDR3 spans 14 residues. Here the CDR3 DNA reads TGTGCCAGCCGGACAGGGGGGTCCTACAATGAGCAGTTCTTC. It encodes CASRTGGSYNEQFF.

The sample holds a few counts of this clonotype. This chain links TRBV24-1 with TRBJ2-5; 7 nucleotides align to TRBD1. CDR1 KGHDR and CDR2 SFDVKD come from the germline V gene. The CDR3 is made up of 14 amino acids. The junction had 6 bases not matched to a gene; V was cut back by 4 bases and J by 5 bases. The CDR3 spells CATSDSDRDETQYF. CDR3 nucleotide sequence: TGTGCCACCAGTGACTCAGACAGGGATGAGACCCAGTACTTC.

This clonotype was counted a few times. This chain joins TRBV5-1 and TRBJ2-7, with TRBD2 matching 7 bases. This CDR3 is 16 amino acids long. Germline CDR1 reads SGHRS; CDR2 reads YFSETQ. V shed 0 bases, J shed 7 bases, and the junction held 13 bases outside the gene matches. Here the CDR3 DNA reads TGCGCCAGCAGCTTGGCTCACCGGGGGGAGGCGGAAGAGCAGTACGTC. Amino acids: CASSLAHRGEAEEQYV.

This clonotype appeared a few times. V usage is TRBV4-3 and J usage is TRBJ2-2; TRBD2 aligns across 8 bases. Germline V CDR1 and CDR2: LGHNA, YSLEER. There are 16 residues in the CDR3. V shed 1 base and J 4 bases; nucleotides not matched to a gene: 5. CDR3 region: CASSQGAGGVTGELFF. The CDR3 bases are TGCGCCAGCAGCCAAGGGGCGGGGGGAGTCACCGGGGAGCTGTTTTTT.

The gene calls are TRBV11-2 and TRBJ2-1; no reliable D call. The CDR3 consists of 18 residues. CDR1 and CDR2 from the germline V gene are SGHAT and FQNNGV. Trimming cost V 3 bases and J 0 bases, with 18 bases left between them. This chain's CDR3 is CASSFGVLVGPSYNEQFF. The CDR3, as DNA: TGTGCCAGCAGCTTCGGTGTTCTTGTCGGGCCCTCCTACAATGAGCAGTTCTTC.

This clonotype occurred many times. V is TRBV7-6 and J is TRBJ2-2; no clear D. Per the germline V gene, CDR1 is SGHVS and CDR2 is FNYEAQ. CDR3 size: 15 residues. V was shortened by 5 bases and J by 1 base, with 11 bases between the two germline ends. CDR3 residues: CASSKGNGNTGELFF. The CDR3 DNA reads TGTGCCAGCAGCAAGGGTAACGGGAACACCGGGGAGCTGTTTTTT.

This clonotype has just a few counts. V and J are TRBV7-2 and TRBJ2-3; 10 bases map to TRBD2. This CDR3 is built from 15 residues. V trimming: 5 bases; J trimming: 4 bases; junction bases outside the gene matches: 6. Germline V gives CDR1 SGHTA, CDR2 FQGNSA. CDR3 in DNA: TGTGCCAGCAGCCCTAGCGGGGGTAGGGCAGATACGCAGTATTTT. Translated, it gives CASSPSGGRADTQYF.

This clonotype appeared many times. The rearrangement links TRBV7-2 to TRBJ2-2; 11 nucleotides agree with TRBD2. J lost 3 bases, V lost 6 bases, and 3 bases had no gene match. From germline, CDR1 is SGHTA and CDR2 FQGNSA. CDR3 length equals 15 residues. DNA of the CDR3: TGTGCCAGCAGGTTACTAGCGGGGGACACCGGGGAGCTGTTTTTT. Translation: CASRLLAGDTGELFF. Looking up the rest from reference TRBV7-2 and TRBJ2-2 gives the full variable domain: GAGVSQSPSNKVTEKGKDVELRCDPISGHTALYWYRQSLGQGLEFLIYFQGNSAPDKSGLPSDRFSAERTGGSVSTLTIQRTQQEDSAVYLCASRLLAGDTGELFFGEGSRLTVL.

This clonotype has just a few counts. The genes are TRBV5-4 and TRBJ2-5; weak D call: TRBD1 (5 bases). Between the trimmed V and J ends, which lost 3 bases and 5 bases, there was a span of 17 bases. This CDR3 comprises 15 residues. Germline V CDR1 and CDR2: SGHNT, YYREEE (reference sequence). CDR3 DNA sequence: TGTGCCAGCAGCTCAACTTCATCAGGGCCGGAGACCCAGTACTTC. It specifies CASSSTSSGPETQYF.

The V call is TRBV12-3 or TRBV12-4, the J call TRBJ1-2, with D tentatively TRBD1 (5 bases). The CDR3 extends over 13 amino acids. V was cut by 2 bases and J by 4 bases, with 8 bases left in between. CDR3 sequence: CASSLSGIYGYTF. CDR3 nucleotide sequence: TGTGCCAGCAGTTTATCAGGGATCTATGGCTACACCTTC.

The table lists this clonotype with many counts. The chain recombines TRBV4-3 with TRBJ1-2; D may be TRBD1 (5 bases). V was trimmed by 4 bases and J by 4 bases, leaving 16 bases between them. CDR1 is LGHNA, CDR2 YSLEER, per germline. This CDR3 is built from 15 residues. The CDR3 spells CASSPTGQPLYGYTF. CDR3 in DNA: TGCGCCAGCAGCCCTACAGGCCAGCCCCTCTATGGCTACACCTTC.

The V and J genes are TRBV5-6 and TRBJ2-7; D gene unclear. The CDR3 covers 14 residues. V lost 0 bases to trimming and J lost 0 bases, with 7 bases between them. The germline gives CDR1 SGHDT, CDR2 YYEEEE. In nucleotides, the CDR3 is TGTGCCAGCAGCTTGGTCTACAGCTCCTACGAGCAGTACGTC. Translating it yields CASSLVYSSYEQYV.

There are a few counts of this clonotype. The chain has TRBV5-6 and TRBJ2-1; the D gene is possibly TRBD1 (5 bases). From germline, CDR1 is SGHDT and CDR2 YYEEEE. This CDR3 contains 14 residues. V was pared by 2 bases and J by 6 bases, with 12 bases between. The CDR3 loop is CASSLDSWGNEQFF. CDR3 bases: TGTGCCAGCAGCTTAGACAGTTGGGGCAATGAGCAGTTCTTC.

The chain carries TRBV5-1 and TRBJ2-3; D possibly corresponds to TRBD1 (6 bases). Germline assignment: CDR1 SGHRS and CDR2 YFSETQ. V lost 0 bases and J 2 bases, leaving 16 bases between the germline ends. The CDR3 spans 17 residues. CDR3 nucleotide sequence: TGCGCCAGCAGCTTGGGGACCTTGGGGGCCTCCACAGATACGCAGTATTTT. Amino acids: CASSLGTLGASTDTQYF.

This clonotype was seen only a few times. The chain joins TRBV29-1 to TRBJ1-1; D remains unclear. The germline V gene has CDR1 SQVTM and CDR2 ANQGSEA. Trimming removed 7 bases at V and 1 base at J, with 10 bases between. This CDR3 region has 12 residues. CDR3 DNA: TGCAGCGGCCGATGGGGGAACACTGAAGCTTTCTTT. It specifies CSGRWGNTEAFF.

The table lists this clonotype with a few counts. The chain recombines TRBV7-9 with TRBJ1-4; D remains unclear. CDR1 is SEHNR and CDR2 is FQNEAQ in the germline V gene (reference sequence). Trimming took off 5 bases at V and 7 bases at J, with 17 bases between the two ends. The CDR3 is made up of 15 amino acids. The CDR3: CASSPNGPRGEKLFF. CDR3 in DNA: TGTGCCAGCAGCCCCAACGGACCAAGAGGTGAAAAACTGTTTTTT. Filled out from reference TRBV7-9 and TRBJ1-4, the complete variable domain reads DTGVSQNPRHKITKRGQNVTFRCDPISEHNRLYWYRQTLGQGPEFLTYFQNEAQLEKSRLLSDRFSAERPKGSFSTLEIQRTEQGDSAMYLCASSPNGPRGEKLFFGSGTQLSVL.

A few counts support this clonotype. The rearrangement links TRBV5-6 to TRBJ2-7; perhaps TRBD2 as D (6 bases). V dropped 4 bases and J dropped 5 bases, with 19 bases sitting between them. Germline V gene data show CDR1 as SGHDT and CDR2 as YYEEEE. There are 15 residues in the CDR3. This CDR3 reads CASSPVLSEGNEQYV. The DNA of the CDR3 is TGTGCCAGCAGCCCCGTTTTGTCGGAGGGCAACGAGCAGTACGTC.

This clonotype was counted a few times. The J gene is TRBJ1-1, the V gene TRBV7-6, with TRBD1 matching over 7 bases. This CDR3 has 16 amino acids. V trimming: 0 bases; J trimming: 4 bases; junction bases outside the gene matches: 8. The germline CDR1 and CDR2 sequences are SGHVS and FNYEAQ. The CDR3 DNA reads TGTGCCAGCAGCTTAGCGGTGTCAGGGGGAACCACTGAAGCTTTCTTT. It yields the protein CASSLAVSGGTTEAFF.